This TCR beta chain was captured in a study of early T cells in non-severe SARS-CoV-2 infection. Trimming stripped 0 bases from V and 3 bases from J, with 13 bases between. The CDR3 totals 16 residues. Germline-derived CDR1 and CDR2 are SGHRS and YFSETQ. cDNA molecules, individually, were tagged with unique molecular identifiers. TCRdb called the 5' RACE reads again in MiXCR, with one record for every CDR3 protein. The repertoire holds some 77,000 distinct CDR3 sequences, with around 5% as singletons. This clonotype was seen repeatedly, ten times or more. The sequence was collected from an adult who was a healthcare worker with PCR-confirmed SARS-CoV-2 infection or an uninfected control (not recorded which). Sequenced here: whole blood, sampled at baseline. This chain uses TRBV5-1 with TRBJ2-1; D is undetermined. The CDR3 reads CASSLAPIDDYNEQFF. DNA for the CDR3: TGCGCCAGCAGCTTGGCCCCTATCGATGACTACAATGAGCAGTTCTTC.